The 28 T cell receptor beta chains presented below share a single source sample, sequenced in a study of cytomegalovirus exposure and HLA in healthy donors. Use of 60 Vbeta and 13 Jbeta primers characterized the PCR. The assay was immunoSEQ multiplex PCR, and TCRdb's table has in-frame clones only and misses some. The sample contains under 200,000 clones, over 70% of which appear only once. Sequencing used PBMCs. The receptors originated from a woman under 40 in good health and CMV-seronegative.

The V and J genes are TRBV19 and TRBJ1-1; possibly TRBD1 for D (5 bases). In germline, CDR1 is LNHDA, CDR2 SQIVND (reference sequence). The CDR3 covers 15 residues. The V end was cut by 0 bases, the J end by 5 bases, with 13 bases between. The DNA for the CDR3 is TGTGCCAGTAGTATAGAAGGGGAGGGAAGAACTGAAGCTTTCTTT. It encodes CASSIEGEGRTEAFF. Variable domain in full (rest from reference TRBV19 and TRBJ1-1): DGGITQSPKYLFRKEGQNVTLSCEQNLNHDAMYWYRQDPGQGLRLIYYSQIVNDFQKGDIAEGYSVSREKKESFPLTVTSAQKNPTAFYLCASSIEGEGRTEAFFGQGTRLTVV.

This clone was seen a few times. As DNA, the CDR3 is TGTGCTAGTGGTCTGAACAGGCTCTATGGCTACACCTTC. Translation: CASGLNRLYGYTF. This chain joins TRBV12-5 and TRBJ1-2; TRBD1 is a possible D gene (5 bases). Germline V gene sequence: CDR1 LGHNT, CDR2 FRNRAP. The V and J ends lost 5 bases and 4 bases respectively, with 11 bases between them. The length of the CDR3 is 13 residues.

The chain joins TRBV7-9 to TRBJ2-7; D perhaps matches TRBD1 (5 bases). Germline CDR1 SEHNR, CDR2 FQNEAQ (reference sequence). Trimming shortened V by 0 bases and J by 2 bases, and 8 bases separated the two germline ends. The CDR3 loop spans 14 amino acids. The chain's CDR3 is CASSLAQGPYEQYF. CDR3 coding DNA: TGTGCCAGCAGCTTAGCCCAGGGCCCCTACGAGCAGTACTTC.

The chain employs TRBV7-9 and TRBJ1-1; maybe TRBD1 (5 bases). CDR1 is SEHNR and CDR2 is FQNEAQ in the germline V gene (reference sequence). The CDR3 extends over 15 amino acids. Trimming took 8 bases from V and 1 from J, leaving 17 bases between them. Here the CDR3 DNA reads TGTGCCAGCGGGCCCCTCCAGGGTTCGAACACTGAAGCTTTCTTT. Protein sequence: CASGPLQGSNTEAFF.

The chain has TRBV28 and TRBJ1-4; D may be TRBD1 (6 bases). The CDR3 extends over 16 amino acids. Per the germline V gene, CDR1 is MDHEN and CDR2 is SYDVKM. Deletions cut 4 bases from V and 7 bases from J, with 19 bases between. In DNA form, the CDR3 reads TGTGCCAGCAGTTCTGGTTCGGCAGGGGATATTGAAAAACTGTTTTTT. This codes for CASSSGSAGDIEKLFF.

The V gene is TRBV5-4, the J gene TRBJ2-7; 14 positions match TRBD2. Per germline, CDR1 SGHNT and CDR2 YYREEE (reference sequence). V lost 4 bases, J lost 1 base, and 10 bases stayed unmatched. The CDR3 is made up of 18 amino acids. In DNA, the CDR3 is TGTGCCAGCAGCCCACCCGTTGGACTAGCGGGGGGTTCCTACGAGCAGTACTTC. It codes for CASSPPVGLAGGSYEQYF.

This chain uses TRBV5-1 with TRBJ2-5; perhaps TRBD2 as D (7 bases). Trimming cost V 4 bases and J 1 base, with 17 bases left between them. Germline V CDR1 and CDR2: SGHRS, YFSETQ. CDR3 length: 16 residues. CDR3 in amino acids: CASSLGGGATQETQYF. As DNA, the CDR3 is TGCGCCAGCAGCCTGGGGGGGGGCGCGACCCAAGAGACCCAGTACTTC.

The CDR3 DNA reads as TGTGCCAGCAGTCCACTACGAAAGGGGGTTGGCAAAAACATTCAGTACTTC. This sequence encodes CASSPLRKGVGKNIQYF. The chain recombines TRBV27 with TRBJ2-4; a possible D gene is TRBD1 (6 bases). V dropped 5 bases and J dropped 3 bases, with 20 bases sitting between them. CDR3 size: 17 residues. CDR1 is MNHEY, CDR2 SMNVEV, per germline (reference sequence).

The genes are TRBV5-6 and TRBJ1-6; D is unclear. Trimming cost V 3 bases and J 8 bases, with 12 bases left between them. The CDR3 covers 14 residues. CDR1 is SGHDT and CDR2 is YYEEEE in the germline V gene. The CDR3 DNA reads as TGTGCCAGCAGCTCAACCCGGGAAGATTCACCCCTCCACTTT. Encoded protein: CASSSTREDSPLHF.

The sample holds a few counts of this clone. The J gene is TRBJ1-2, the V gene TRBV6-5; D is possibly TRBD1 (5 bases). Germline CDR1 is MNHEY and CDR2 is SVGAGI. Deletions cut 2 bases from V and 5 bases from J, with 18 bases between. This CDR3 comprises 16 residues. The CDR3 bases are TGTGCCAGCAGTTACGTTCAGGAGACAGCACCTTATGGCTACACCTTC. Protein product: CASSYVQETAPYGYTF.

The chain employs TRBV6-5 and TRBJ2-7, with D tentatively TRBD1 (5 bases). V lost 6 bases to trimming and J lost 4 bases, with 13 bases between them. Germline lookup yields CDR1 MNHEY and CDR2 SVGAGI. The CDR3 is made up of 13 amino acids. The CDR3 sequence is CASSPKGIYEQYF. As DNA, the CDR3 is TGTGCCAGCAGCCCGAAGGGGATTTACGAGCAGTACTTC.

The J gene is TRBJ2-5, the V gene TRBV2; 9 bases align to TRBD1. J lost 5 bases, V lost 3 bases, and 7 bases had no gene match. From germline, CDR1 is SNHLY and CDR2 FYNNEI. This CDR3 has 15 residues. The CDR3 reads CASSDRDRVGETQYF. The DNA for the CDR3 is TGTGCCAGCAGTGATCGGGACAGGGTTGGGGAGACCCAGTACTTC.

A few counts support this clone. This chain joins TRBV6-5 and TRBJ2-7; perhaps TRBD2 as D (5 bases). CDR1 is MNHEY, CDR2 SVGAGI, per germline. This CDR3 is 12 amino acids long. Between the trimmed V and J ends, which lost 5 bases and 2 bases, there was a span of 7 bases. The CDR3 reads CASSGGTYEQYF. DNA of the CDR3: TGTGCCAGCAGTGGAGGTACCTACGAGCAGTACTTC.

This clone was detected only once. The rearrangement uses TRBV2 and TRBJ2-5; tentatively, D is TRBD1 (5 bases). The germline V and J ends were trimmed by 7 bases and 1 base, with 7 bases remaining between them. In germline, CDR1 is SNHLY, CDR2 FYNNEI. The CDR3 extends over 12 amino acids. DNA for the CDR3: TGTGCCAGCACCAGGGCCCAAGAGACCCAGTACTTC. As protein: CASTRAQETQYF.

The V gene is TRBV9, the J gene TRBJ1-1; D might be TRBD1 (5 bases). Germline V CDR1 and CDR2: SGDLS, YYNGEE. This CDR3 has 13 amino acids. Trimming took 3 bases from V and 7 from J, leaving 13 bases between them. The DNA of the CDR3 is TGTGCCAGCAGCGCCTCTCAGGGATTTGAAGCTTTCTTT. This sequence encodes CASSASQGFEAFF.

This chain connects TRBV19 to TRBJ2-1, with 7 bases aligning to TRBD2. The germline CDR1 and CDR2 sequences are LNHDA and SQIVND (reference sequence). The V and J ends lost 3 bases and 2 bases, in that order; junction bases with no gene match: 1. The CDR3 consists of 14 residues. The CDR3, as DNA: TGTGCCAGTAGTATGACTAGCCCCTACAATGAGCAGTTCTTC. Translated: CASSMTSPYNEQFF.

This clone has a handful of counts. This sequence joins TRBV6-1 and TRBJ1-1; D may be TRBD1 (6 bases). The V end was cut by 4 bases, the J end by 1 base, with 7 bases between. Germline V gene sequence: CDR1 MNHNS, CDR2 SASEGT. CDR3 length: 13 residues. DNA for the CDR3: TGTGCCAGCAGTGGACAGGAGAACACTGAAGCTTTCTTT. Protein sequence: CASSGQENTEAFF.

The chain employs TRBV6-4 and TRBJ2-7; D uncertain. The CDR3 totals 16 residues. Germline V lookup: CDR1 MRHNA, CDR2 SNTAGT. Trimming cost V 3 bases and J 2 bases, with 17 bases left between them. The DNA of the CDR3 is TGTGCCAGCAGTGAAGTGGGCTCTTACGGAACCTACGAGCAGTACTTC. This sequence encodes CASSEVGSYGTYEQYF.

There are a few counts of this clone. The gene calls are TRBV5-1 and TRBJ2-1; the match to TRBD2 covers 13 bases. Germline V CDR1 and CDR2: SGHRS, YFSETQ. This CDR3 has 16 amino acids. Trimming cost V 0 bases and J 9 bases; bases outside gene matches: 6. The CDR3 DNA is TGCGCCAGCAGCTTGGAAGGACTAGCGGGGGCGCGTGAGCAGTTCTTC. It specifies CASSLEGLAGAREQFF.

The chain uses TRBV19 and TRBJ1-6; 7 bases map to TRBD1. The length of the CDR3 is 15 residues. Germline values: CDR1 LNHDA, CDR2 SQIVND (reference sequence). The trim removed 4 bases at V and 8 bases at J, leaving 8 bases unmatched. CDR3 region: CASSTRQGWYSPLHF. DNA for the CDR3: TGTGCCAGTAGTACCCGACAGGGATGGTATTCACCCCTCCACTTT.

The chain has TRBV19 and TRBJ1-5; D is unclear. V gave up 2 bases and J gave up 7 bases, with 15 bases separating them. Germline-derived CDR1 and CDR2 are LNHDA and SQIVND (reference sequence). CDR3 length equals 15 residues. The CDR3 DNA follows: TGTGCCAGTAGTATATGGACGGAGGTTGGGCAGCCCCAGCATTTT. As protein: CASSIWTEVGQPQHF.

This rearrangement joins TRBV5-1 to TRBJ2-7, with TRBD2 identical over 13 bases. Germline-derived CDR1 and CDR2 are SGHRS and YFSETQ. This CDR3 is 15 amino acids long. The V and J ends lost 4 bases and 7 bases, in that order; junction bases with no gene match: 8. The CDR3 sequence: CASSPTSGGAVEQYF. Here the CDR3 DNA reads TGCGCCAGCAGCCCAACTAGCGGGGGGGCGGTTGAGCAGTACTTC.

This chain's CDR3 is CASSLGTSYREQFF. The CDR3 coding sequence is TGTGCCAGCAGCCTCGGGACTAGCTATCGTGAGCAGTTCTTC. V is TRBV9 and J is TRBJ2-1; 9 positions match TRBD2. CDR1 and CDR2 (germline): SGDLS, YYNGEE. This CDR3 comprises 14 residues. Trimming removed 4 bases from V and 9 bases from J; junction bases left unmatched: 8.

The CDR3 loop is CAWNHRPYGQGNEQYF. The CDR3 DNA reads TGTGCCTGGAATCATCGCCCCTACGGACAGGGGAACGAGCAGTACTTC. This chain links TRBV30 with TRBJ2-7; 9 nucleotides line up with TRBD1. V lost 4 bases, J lost 5 bases, and 15 bases stayed unmatched. There are 16 residues in the CDR3. CDR1 GTSNPN and CDR2 SVGIG come from the germline V gene (reference sequence).

The chain uses TRBV6-1 and TRBJ1-1; D is ambiguous. V shed 6 bases and J shed 5 bases, with 16 bases lying between them. Germline V gene sequence: CDR1 MNHNS, CDR2 SASEGT. This CDR3 spans 14 amino acids. CDR3 DNA sequence: TGTGCCAGCAGACCTTCAGAGGGTTGGACTGAAGCTTTCTTT. The encoded protein is CASRPSEGWTEAFF.

This chain links TRBV5-3 with TRBJ2-7; the match to TRBD1 covers 10 bases. TRBV5-3 is an ORF, with its function uncertain. V was clipped by 2 bases and J by 7 bases; unmatched bases: 15. There are 17 residues in the CDR3. CDR3 sequence: CARSFLTGTGVRGEQYF. As DNA, the CDR3 is TGTGCCAGAAGCTTCCTGACCGGGACAGGGGTAAGAGGTGAGCAGTACTTC.

This chain joins TRBV29-1 and TRBJ1-2; TRBD1 might be the D (6 bases). CDR3 length: 11 residues. Trimming cost V 4 bases and J 8 bases, with 11 bases left between them. From germline, CDR1 is SQVTM and CDR2 ANQGSEA. The CDR3 DNA sequence: TGCAGCGTTGTGGGGGCGAGAGGCTACACCTTC. Protein sequence: CSVVGARGYTF.

The chain combines TRBV5-5 with TRBJ2-2; D is perhaps TRBD1 (6 bases). V lost 1 base and J lost 0, with 10 bases in between. This CDR3 spans 16 amino acids. Germline V lookup: CDR1 SGHKS, CDR2 YYEKEE (reference sequence). As DNA, the CDR3 is TGTGCCAGCAGCTTGTTTCAGGGGCCGAACACCGGGGAGCTGTTTTTT. Its translation is CASSLFQGPNTGELFF.